Listed below are T cell receptor beta chains from one sample, sequenced in a study of low-dose radiotherapy and immunotherapy resistance in tumors. TCRdb fed the reads into MiXCR, producing one record per CDR3 protein. The profile covers 95,000 to 100,000 distinct CDR3 sequences, with more than 20% appearing a single time and 4.1% taken by the ten largest. This material consisted of PBMCs, taken after low-dose radiotherapy plus immunotherapy. The receptor set was obtained from a male donor with prostate cancer. Each CDR3 is given with its conserved first and last residue. The order of the fields is J gene, CDR3 length, V gene, CDR3 protein.

>TRBJ2-1|13|TRBV20-1
CSARAGPSNEQFF
>TRBJ2-7|13|TRBV2
CASNPGQYYEQYF
>TRBJ2-3|14|TRBV7-9
CASSPRDGTDTQYF
>TRBJ2-3|15|TRBV9
CASSDGTGPTDTQYF
>TRBJ1-5|18|TRBV20-1
CSASKSRAILFRNQPQHF
>TRBJ2-3|15|TRBV30
CAWSAGGSIPDTQYF
>TRBJ1-6|19|TRBV9
CASSLREEGESSYNSPLHF
>TRBJ2-1|9|TRBV7-9
CASSSQQFF
>TRBJ2-7|14|TRBV2
CASSPGPYRYEQYF
>TRBJ2-5|13|TRBV7-3
CASSEGTQETQYF
>TRBJ1-1|13|TRBV29-1
CSVEDQGDTEAFF
>TRBJ2-3|14|TRBV7-3
CASSLTHSTDTQYF
>TRBJ1-1|16|TRBV4-3
CASSHRGGTMNTEAFF
>TRBJ2-1|12|TRBV19
CASSIGGTEQFF
>TRBJ2-3|15|TRBV5-4
CASSSQISTSDTQYF
>TRBJ2-5|13|TRBV20-1
CSATGTSQETQYF
>TRBJ2-5|12|TRBV2
CASKGGGETQYF
>TRBJ2-3|13|TRBV19
CASSIDNTDTQYF
>TRBJ1-1|15|TRBV13
CASRPRTGQNTEAFF
>TRBJ2-1|14|TRBV15
CATSRGFEGNEQFF
>TRBJ1-6|18|TRBV18
CASSQTGGSYSYNSPLHF
>TRBJ2-3|17|TRBV9
CASSVRGGASGGDTQYF
>TRBJ1-1|16|TRBV10-3
CAISETGRSMNTEAFF
>TRBJ1-4|14|TRBV6-6
CASSSQGTNEKLFF
>TRBJ2-5|14|TRBV11-2
CASSLGAGWETQYF
>TRBJ2-1|16|TRBV29-1
CSVRKRLDEVDNEQFF
>TRBJ2-7|14|TRBV14
CASSQDDRAYEQYF
>TRBJ2-5|13|TRBV3-1
CASSQDRGETQYF
>TRBJ2-6|16|TRBV5-1
CASSSGRGSGANVLTF
>TRBJ2-5|11|TRBV29-1
CSVVGEETQYF
>TRBJ2-1|17|TRBV3-1
CASSQDSGLTTYNEQFF
>TRBJ2-5|15|TRBV4-1
CASSPRIGDLLTQYF
>TRBJ2-3|15|TRBV12-3/TRBV12-4
CAGSPGLARTDTQYF
>TRBJ2-7|14|TRBV27
CASSFNDRAGEQYF
>TRBJ2-7|14|TRBV10-3
CAISELGLAYEQYF
>TRBJ2-7|14|TRBV7-2
CASAVSGGAYEQYF
>TRBJ2-7|14|TRBV29-1
CSVALAGDGYEQYF
>TRBJ2-1|12|TRBV10-3
CAISESGVGQFF
>TRBJ2-6|16|TRBV12-3/TRBV12-4
CASSFGLRTGANVLTF
>TRBJ2-7|17|TRBV3-1
CASSQDIITSGGYEQYF
>TRBJ1-2|12|TRBV29-1
CSVDLGRYGYTF
>TRBJ1-2|14|TRBV29-1
CSVWGMMGNYGYTF
>TRBJ1-2|21|TRBV11-2
CASSLALAGRAEGGRNYGYTF
>TRBJ2-3|13|TRBV5-1
CASSLGGADTQYF
>TRBJ1-4|14|TRBV12-3/TRBV12-4
CASSRQGRGEKLFF
>TRBJ2-3|11|TRBV30
CALLRGYTQYF
>TRBJ2-2|15|TRBV6-2/TRBV6-3
CASRGLAGGAGELFF
>TRBJ2-2|15|TRBV4-1
CASSRGQAGTGELFF